Below, 20 T cell receptor beta chains from the same sample are listed, as sequenced in a study of response to subunit inactivated influenza vaccine. TCRdb ran MiXCR on the RT-PCR reads and lists one entry per CDR3 protein. The sample lists about half a million distinct CDR3 sequences; 7.5% to 8.5% were seen once. Specimen: PBMCs from blood, collected about 24 months after vaccination. Receptors were obtained from a man in his fifties or sixties who received an inactivated influenza vaccine.

This clonotype has ten or more counts. The genes are TRBV11-2 and TRBJ2-1, with 8 bases that match TRBD2. The germline gives CDR1 SGHAT, CDR2 FQNNGV. Losses at the gene ends were 2 bases for V and 7 bases for J; bases not matched to a gene: 7. The CDR3 totals 15 residues. The CDR3 protein is CASSLLLAGSNEQFF. The CDR3 nucleotides are TGTGCCAGCAGCTTACTCCTAGCGGGTTCGAATGAGCAGTTCTTC.

This clonotype occurred many times. This chain's CDR3 is CASSLVVGSAKNIQYF. CDR3 nucleotides: TGCGCCAGCAGCTTGGTTGTGGGATCAGCCAAAAACATTCAGTACTTC. This sequence joins TRBV5-1 and TRBJ2-4; D unclear. Between the trimmed V and J ends, which lost 0 bases and 0 bases, there was a span of 10 bases. This CDR3 has 16 amino acids. Germline lookup yields CDR1 SGHRS and CDR2 YFSETQ.

This clonotype was seen a few times. The chain's CDR3 is CSAPGSQSTGELFF. The CDR3 coding sequence is TGCAGTGCCCCCGGGAGTCAGTCCACCGGGGAGCTGTTTTTT. The gene calls are TRBV20-1 and TRBJ2-2; TRBD2 might be the D (6 bases). V was cut by 6 bases and J by 4 bases, with 15 bases left in between. The CDR3 is 14 residues long. Looked up from germline, CDR1 is DFQATT and CDR2 is SNEGSKA (reference sequence).

The chain links TRBV28 to TRBJ1-5, with 9 positions matching TRBD1. CDR1 is MDHEN and CDR2 is SYDVKM in the germline V gene. The CDR3 contains 16 residues. V shed 0 bases and J 7 bases; nucleotides not matched to a gene: 7. The CDR3 spells CASSLWGGQGGQPQHF. CDR3 bases: TGTGCCAGCAGTTTATGGGGGGGACAGGGAGGACAGCCCCAGCATTTT. Variable domain in full (rest from reference TRBV28 and TRBJ1-5): DVKVTQSSRYLVKRTGEKVFLECVQDMDHENMFWYRQDPGLGLRLIYFSYDVKMKEKGDIPEGYSVSREKKERFSLILESASTNQTSMYLCASSLWGGQGGQPQHFGDGTRLSIL.

This clonotype was seen a handful of times. The V gene is TRBV4-1, the J gene TRBJ1-5; TRBD1 matches 9 bases. In germline, CDR1 is MGHRA, CDR2 YSYEKL. The junction had 7 bases not matched to a gene; V was cut back by 1 base and J by 6 bases. The CDR3 contains 16 residues. The CDR3 nucleotides read TGCGCCAGCAGCCAAGCCCCACAGGGGGCAGCTCAGCCCCAGCATTTT. Translating it yields CASSQAPQGAAQPQHF.

The chain joins TRBV4-2 to TRBJ1-6, with D perhaps TRBD1 (5 bases). The V end lost 1 base, the J end lost 5 bases, and 6 bases lay between the germline ends. The CDR3 is made up of 14 amino acids. Germline V lookup: CDR1 LGHNA, CDR2 YNFKEQ. The CDR3 spells CASSQVQDNSPLHF. CDR3 in DNA: TGTGCCAGCAGCCAAGTACAGGATAATTCACCCCTCCACTTT.

This clonotype was detected only a few times. The chain recombines TRBV6-5 with TRBJ1-2; unclear D gene. The V gene lost 4 bases and the J gene lost 0 bases, with 9 bases spanning the gap. The germline gives CDR1 MNHEY, CDR2 SVGAGI. This CDR3 spans 14 amino acids. CDR3 in DNA: TGTGCCAGCAGTTTGGCCCTCGCTAACTATGGCTACACCTTC. This translates into CASSLALANYGYTF.

This clonotype was found a few times. V gene TRBV20-1 combines with J gene TRBJ2-1, with D possibly matching TRBD1 (6 bases). V lost 2 bases to trimming and J lost 3 bases, with 11 bases between them. The CDR3 is made up of 14 amino acids. CDR1 and CDR2 from the germline V gene are DFQATT and SNEGSKA (reference sequence). CDR3 sequence: CSARQGLYYNEQFF. In DNA form, the CDR3 reads TGCAGTGCTAGACAGGGGCTTTACTACAATGAGCAGTTCTTC.

The chain joins TRBV7-2 to TRBJ2-5; D may be TRBD2 (6 bases). Between the trimmed V and J ends, which lost 2 bases and 1 base, there was a span of 14 bases. The CDR3 is made up of 16 amino acids. Germline CDR1 is SGHTA and CDR2 is FQGNSA. Here the CDR3 DNA reads TGTGCCAGCAGCTTAAACGGGCGGGGAGCCCAAGAGACCCAGTACTTC. It is translated as CASSLNGRGAQETQYF. Based on the CDR3 plus reference TRBV7-2 and TRBJ2-5, the full variable domain is GAGVSQSPSNKVTEKGKDVELRCDPISGHTALYWYRQSLGQGLEFLIYFQGNSAPDKSGLPSDRFSAERTGGSVSTLTIQRTQQEDSAVYLCASSLNGRGAQETQYFGPGTRLLVL.

This clonotype was found a few times. The gene calls are TRBV12-3 or TRBV12-4 and TRBJ2-7; 9 bases map to TRBD2. With V trimmed by 9 bases and J by 10 bases, 16 bases remained unmatched. CDR3 size: 14 residues. CDR3 sequence (DNA): TGTGCCAGTTCACTAGCGGGCCCCGTGAGAGACCAGTACTTC. Translated: CASSLAGPVRDQYF.

This chain connects TRBV5-1 to TRBJ2-3; the D gene is possibly TRBD2 (5 bases). The CDR3 has 15 residues. With 0 bases removed from V and 6 bases from J, the gap between germline ends came to 14 bases. Per the germline V gene, CDR1 is SGHRS and CDR2 is YFSETQ. CDR3 DNA sequence: TGCGCCAGCAGCTTGGTTTCGGGGAACGGCGATACGCAGTATTTT. This gives the protein CASSLVSGNGDTQYF. The complete variable domain, with remaining parts taken from reference TRBV5-1 and TRBJ2-3, reads KAGVTQTPRYLIKTRGQQVTLSCSPISGHRSVSWYQQTPGQGLQFLFEYFSETQRNKGNFPGRFSGRQFSNSRSEMNVSTLELGDSALYLCASSLVSGNGDTQYFGPGTRLTVL.

This clonotype was observed a few times. V usage is TRBV30 and J usage is TRBJ2-1; D assignment may be TRBD1 or TRBD2 (5 bases each). The CDR3 loop spans 16 amino acids. Trimming took 2 bases from V and 6 from J, leaving 20 bases between them. In germline, CDR1 is GTSNPN, CDR2 SVGIG (reference sequence). CDR3 sequence: CAWSRPGTPLGNEQFF. The CDR3 DNA reads TGTGCCTGGAGTCGCCCCGGGACGCCACTGGGCAATGAGCAGTTCTTC.

The chain employs TRBV10-3 and TRBJ1-4; a possible D gene is TRBD1 (5 bases). Trimming removed 0 bases from V and 3 bases from J, with 11 bases in between. Germline loops: CDR1 ENHRY, CDR2 SYGVKD. The CDR3 consists of 16 residues. CDR3 sequence reads: CAISESMGQANEKLFF. DNA of the CDR3: TGTGCCATCAGTGAGTCGATGGGGCAAGCTAATGAAAAACTGTTTTTT.

The chain couples TRBV7-2 to TRBJ2-3; D is unresolved. V was trimmed by 2 bases and J by 6 bases, leaving 12 bases between them. This CDR3 region has 14 residues. Germline V gene sequence: CDR1 SGHTA, CDR2 FQGNSA. DNA of the CDR3: TGTGCCAGCAGCTTATGGTTGAACGGGGATACGCAGTATTTT. This gives the protein CASSLWLNGDTQYF. Drawing the rest from reference TRBV7-2 and TRBJ2-3, the complete variable domain is GAGVSQSPSNKVTEKGKDVELRCDPISGHTALYWYRQSLGQGLEFLIYFQGNSAPDKSGLPSDRFSAERTGGSVSTLTIQRTQQEDSAVYLCASSLWLNGDTQYFGPGTRLTVL.

This clonotype turned up a few times. J is TRBJ2-7 and V is TRBV4-3; perhaps TRBD1 as D (6 bases). This CDR3 is built from 15 residues. Germline loops: CDR1 LGHNA, CDR2 YSLEER. Trimming took off 3 bases at V and 3 bases at J, with 15 bases between the two ends. This chain's CDR3 is CASSQATGPNYEQYF. CDR3 nucleotides: TGCGCCAGCAGCCAGGCTACAGGGCCCAACTACGAGCAGTACTTC.

As to this clonotype: A single base separates this from a much larger clone, so it may be a read error. The V call is TRBV7-9, the J call TRBJ2-1, with D possibly matching TRBD2 (5 bases). The CDR3 is 14 residues long. Germline assignment: CDR1 SEHNR and CDR2 FQNEAQ (reference sequence). In DNA form, the CDR3 reads TGTGCCCGCAGCTTAGAAGGACTCAGGATTGAGCAGTTCTTC. It encodes CARSLEGLRIEQFF.

The rearrangement links TRBV20-1 to TRBJ2-5, with 13 bases fitting TRBD2. CDR1 and CDR2 (germline): DFQATT, SNEGSKA (reference sequence). With V trimmed by 1 base and J by 1 base, 3 bases remained unmatched. The CDR3 sequence is 16 residues long. The CDR3 nucleotides read TGCAGTGCTAGAGGGACTAGCGGGAGTCGCCAAGAGACCCAGTACTTC. Amino acid sequence: CSARGTSGSRQETQYF.

This clonotype was observed at least ten times. The chain joins TRBV11-2 to TRBJ2-5, with D hard to call. This CDR3 spans 12 amino acids. CDR1 and CDR2 from the germline V gene are SGHAT and FQNNGV. V was trimmed by 4 bases and J by 0 bases, leaving 3 bases between them. The CDR3 DNA reads as TGTGCCAGCAGCTCCTACCAAGAGACCCAGTACTTC. Amino acids: CASSSYQETQYF.

In its sample, this clonotype was seen a few times. CDR3 nucleotides: TGTGCCAGCAGCCTTAGGACAGGGTTGAACACTGAAGCTTTCTTT. The encoded protein is CASSLRTGLNTEAFF. The chain employs TRBV5-4 and TRBJ1-1, with 8 bases aligning to TRBD1. V gave up 4 bases and J gave up 0 bases; unmatched junction bases: 5. This CDR3 contains 15 residues. The germline V gene has CDR1 SGHNT and CDR2 YYREEE (reference sequence).

This clonotype was seen ten or more times. The V call is TRBV11-2, the J call TRBJ2-1; the D gene is possibly TRBD1 (6 bases). There are 14 residues in the CDR3. Germline loops: CDR1 SGHAT, CDR2 FQNNGV. V lost 1 base and J lost 7, with 11 bases in between. Here the CDR3 reads CASSLAGRGNEQFF. The CDR3 DNA follows: TGTGCCAGCAGCTTAGCGGGCAGGGGTAATGAGCAGTTCTTC.